This record covers a single T cell receptor beta chain. The antigen is undetermined. Extracted RNA was reverse transcribed into cDNA, the sequencing template. TCRdb's copy holds only in-frame clones and misses some; the assay was immunoSEQ multiplex PCR. Altogether about 110,000 clones are present, approximately 51% being singletons, with the ten largest covering about 3.7%. As for treatment: oral pan-JAK inhibitor, 5-10 mg twice daily. Sorted out of PBMCs were CD4+ T cells and CD8+ T cells. This record comes from a study of CD8+ T cells in alopecia areata. Looking at the study overall: Tofacitinib therapy lasting 6 to 18 months was followed by 6 months off drug. Whole-study results and caveats: There were many expanded lesional clones persisting in scalp and blood during tofacitinib. Although TCR sharing was seen in mice, sharing across patients was less clear, possibly for HLA-related reasons.

The CDR3 contains 17 residues. The germline gives CDR1 SGHRS, CDR2 YFSETQ. V lost 4 bases and J lost 2, with 18 bases in between. The chain links TRBV5-1 to TRBJ2-2; unclear D gene. The sequence derives from a human donor with alopecia areata. The sequencing used CD4+ T cells sorted from blood, collected at week 24, from a patient treated with tofacitinib. CDR3 in DNA: TGCGCCAGCAGCGGCCCGGGCCTCCTAAGTAACACCGGGGAGCTGTTTTTT. Encoded protein: CASSGPGLLSNTGELFF. The full variable domain, with the rest looked up from reference TRBV5-1 and TRBJ2-2, is KAGVTQTPRYLIKTRGQQVTLSCSPISGHRSVSWYQQTPGQGLQFLFEYFSETQRNKGNFPGRFSGRQFSNSRSEMNVSTLELGDSALYLCASSGPGLLSNTGELFFGEGSRLTVL.